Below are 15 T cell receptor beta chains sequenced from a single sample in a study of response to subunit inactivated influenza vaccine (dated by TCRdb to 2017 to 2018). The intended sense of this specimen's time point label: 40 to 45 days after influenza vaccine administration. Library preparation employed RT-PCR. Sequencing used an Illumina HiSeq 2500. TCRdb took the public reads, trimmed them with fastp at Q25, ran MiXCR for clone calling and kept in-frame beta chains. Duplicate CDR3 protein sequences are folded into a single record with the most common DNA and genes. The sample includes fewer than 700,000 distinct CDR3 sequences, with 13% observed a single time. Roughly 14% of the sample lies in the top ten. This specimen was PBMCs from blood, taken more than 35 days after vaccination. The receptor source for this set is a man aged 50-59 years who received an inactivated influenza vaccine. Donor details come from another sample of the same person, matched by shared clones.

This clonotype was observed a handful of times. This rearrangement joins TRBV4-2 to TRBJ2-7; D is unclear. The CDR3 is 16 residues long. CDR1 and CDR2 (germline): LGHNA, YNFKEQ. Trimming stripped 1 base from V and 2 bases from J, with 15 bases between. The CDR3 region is CASSQVGTSGAYEQYF. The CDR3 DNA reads TGTGCCAGCAGCCAAGTCGGCACGTCAGGCGCCTACGAGCAGTACTTC.

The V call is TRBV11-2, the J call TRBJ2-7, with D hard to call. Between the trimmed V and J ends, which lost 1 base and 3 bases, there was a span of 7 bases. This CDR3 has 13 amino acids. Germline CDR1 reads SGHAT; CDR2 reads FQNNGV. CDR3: CASSLGILYEQYF. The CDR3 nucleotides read TGTGCCAGCAGCTTAGGGATACTCTACGAGCAGTACTTC. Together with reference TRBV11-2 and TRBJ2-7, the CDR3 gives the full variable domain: EAGVAQSPRYKIIEKRQSVAFWCNPISGHATLYWYQQILGQGPKLLIQFQNNGVVDDSQLPKDRFSAERLKGVDSTLKIQPAKLEDSAVYLCASSLGILYEQYFGPGTRLTVT.

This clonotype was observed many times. The CDR3: CASSQDRGTGELFF. The CDR3 DNA reads as TGCGCCAGCAGCCAAGATCGGGGCACCGGGGAGCTGTTTTTT. V and J are TRBV4-3 and TRBJ2-2, with a tentative D call TRBD2 (5 bases). CDR1 is LGHNA, CDR2 YSLEER, per germline. The V end was cut by 0 bases, the J end by 4 bases, with 6 bases between. The CDR3 contains 14 residues.

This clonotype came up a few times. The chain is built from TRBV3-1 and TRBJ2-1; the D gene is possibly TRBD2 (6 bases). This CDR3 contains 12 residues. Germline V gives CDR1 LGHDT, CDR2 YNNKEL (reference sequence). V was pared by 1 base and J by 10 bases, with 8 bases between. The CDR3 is CASSQVSGEQFF. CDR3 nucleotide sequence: TGTGCCAGCAGCCAAGTTAGCGGAGAGCAGTTCTTC.

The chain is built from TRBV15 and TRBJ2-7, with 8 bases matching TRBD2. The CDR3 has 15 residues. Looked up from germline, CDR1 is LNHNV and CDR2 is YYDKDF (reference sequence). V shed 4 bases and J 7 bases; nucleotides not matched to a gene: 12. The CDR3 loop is CATSIQRGGIGEQYF. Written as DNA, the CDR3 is TGTGCCACCAGCATCCAACGGGGGGGGATAGGGGAGCAGTACTTC.

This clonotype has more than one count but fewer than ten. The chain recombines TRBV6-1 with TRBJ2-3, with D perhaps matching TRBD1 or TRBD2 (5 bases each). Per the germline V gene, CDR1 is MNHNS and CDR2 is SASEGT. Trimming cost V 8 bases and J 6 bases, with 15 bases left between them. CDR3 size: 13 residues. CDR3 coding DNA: TGTGCCAGCCGCGAGGCAGGGACGGATACGCAGTATTTT. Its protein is CASREAGTDTQYF.

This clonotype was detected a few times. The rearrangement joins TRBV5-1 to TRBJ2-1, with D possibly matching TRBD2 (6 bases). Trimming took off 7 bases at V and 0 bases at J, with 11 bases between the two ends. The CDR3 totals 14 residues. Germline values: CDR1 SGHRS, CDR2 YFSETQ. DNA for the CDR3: TGCGCCAGCTCGGGACTTAGCTCCTACAATGAGCAGTTCTTC. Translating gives CASSGLSSYNEQFF.

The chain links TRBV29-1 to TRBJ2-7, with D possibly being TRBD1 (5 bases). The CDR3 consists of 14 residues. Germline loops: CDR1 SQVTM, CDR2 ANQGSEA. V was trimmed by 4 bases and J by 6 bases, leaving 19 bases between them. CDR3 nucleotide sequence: TGCAGCGTTGCTTTCGGAGCAGGGCACGGCGAGCAGTACTTC. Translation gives CSVAFGAGHGEQYF.

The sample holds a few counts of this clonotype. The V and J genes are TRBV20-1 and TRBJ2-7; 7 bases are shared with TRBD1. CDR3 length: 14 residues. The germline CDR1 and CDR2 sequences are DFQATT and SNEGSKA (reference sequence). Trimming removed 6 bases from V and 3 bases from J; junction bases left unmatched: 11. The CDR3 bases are TGCAGTGCGGCCTGGACAGGCACCCACTACGAGCAGTACTTC. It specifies CSAAWTGTHYEQYF.

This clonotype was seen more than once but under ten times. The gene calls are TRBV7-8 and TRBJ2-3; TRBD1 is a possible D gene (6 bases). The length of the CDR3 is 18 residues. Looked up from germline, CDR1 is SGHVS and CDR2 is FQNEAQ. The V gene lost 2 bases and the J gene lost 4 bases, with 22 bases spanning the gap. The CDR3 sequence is CASSLRDRPGWGADTQYF. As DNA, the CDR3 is TGTGCCAGCAGCTTACGCGACAGGCCGGGTTGGGGCGCAGATACGCAGTATTTT.

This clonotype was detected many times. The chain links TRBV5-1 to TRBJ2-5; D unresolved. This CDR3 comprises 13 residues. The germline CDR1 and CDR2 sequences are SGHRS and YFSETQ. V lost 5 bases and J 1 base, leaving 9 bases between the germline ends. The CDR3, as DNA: TGCGCCAGCAGGCGTAGCTTCCAAGAGACCCAGTACTTC. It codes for CASRRSFQETQYF.

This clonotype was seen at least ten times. DNA of the CDR3: TGTGCCAGCAGGGCCACGGCGGGGGGTAGCACAGATACGCAGTATTTT. It translates to CASRATAGGSTDTQYF. The chain links TRBV4-2 to TRBJ2-3; 8 positions agree with TRBD2. The CDR3 covers 16 residues. J lost 0 bases, V lost 6 bases, and 8 bases had no gene match. CDR1 LGHNA and CDR2 YNFKEQ come from the germline V gene.

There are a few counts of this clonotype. The CDR3, as DNA: TGTGCCAGCAGGCGTCCCGGGACAGGGGTGAACACTGAAGCTTTCTTT. Its translation is CASRRPGTGVNTEAFF. V is TRBV12-3 or TRBV12-4 and J is TRBJ1-1, with TRBD1 matching over 10 bases. This CDR3 has 16 residues. V was clipped by 6 bases and J by 0 bases; unmatched bases: 7.

The DNA for the CDR3 is TGTGCCAGCAGCAACAGGGGGCTGGTGGATACGCAGTATTTT. Protein product: CASSNRGLVDTQYF. V usage is TRBV2 and J usage is TRBJ2-3, with 9 bases lining up with TRBD1. The trim removed 6 bases at V and 6 bases at J, leaving 7 bases unmatched. This CDR3 has 14 residues. Germline lookup yields CDR1 SNHLY and CDR2 FYNNEI.

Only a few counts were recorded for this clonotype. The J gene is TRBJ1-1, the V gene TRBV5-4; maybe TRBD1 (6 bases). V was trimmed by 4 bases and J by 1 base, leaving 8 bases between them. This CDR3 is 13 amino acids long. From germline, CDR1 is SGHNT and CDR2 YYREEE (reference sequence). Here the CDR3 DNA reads TGTGCCAGCAGCGTGGACAGGAACACTGAAGCTTTCTTT. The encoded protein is CASSVDRNTEAFF.